A selection of T cell receptor beta chains follows, all from one sample in a study of T cell responses to AZD1222 COVID-19 vaccine. Sequenced by immunoSEQ multiplex PCR; TCRdb stores in-frame clones only, minus some. The table lists around 100,000 clones, approximately 90% of them singletons. The sequencing here drew on peripheral blood, taken on day 0 of AZD1222 vaccination. All receptors derive from an adult in good health. The CDR3 runs from the conserved cysteine through the conserved F or W.

j_gene,v_gene,CDR3aa
TRBJ1-3,TRBV6-5,CASSPRGESGNTIYF
TRBJ1-1,TRBV15,CATSLRNWDKNTEAFF
TRBJ1-1,TRBV6-5,CASSRLNTEAFF
TRBJ1-2,TRBV2,CASSDIYGYTF
TRBJ1-2,TRBV9,CASSVNSGGAQGYTF
TRBJ1-3,TRBV10-3,CAISNLQGALAGNTIYF
TRBJ2-3,TRBV5-8,CASSLVKGRASTDTQYF
TRBJ1-4,TRBV2,CASRRPGGTNEKLFF
TRBJ1-2,TRBV19,CASSTQGSNYGYTF
TRBJ2-5,TRBV6-1,CASSERDAQYF
TRBJ2-5,TRBV10-1,CASNPGPPPQYF
TRBJ1-5,TRBV19,CASSISGGGNQPQHF
TRBJ1-2,TRBV29-1,CSTYREGTAPGYTF
TRBJ1-4,TRBV7-8,CASSYGAGIATNEKLFF
TRBJ2-7,TRBV3-1/TRBV3-2,CASSQEVGGNEQYF
TRBJ2-2,TRBV5-1,CASTQRGRGLTGELFF
TRBJ2-1,TRBV7-2,CASSLRWTSGNEQFF
TRBJ2-1,TRBV5-1,CASSLASGGHSYNEQFF
TRBJ1-2,TRBV6-2/TRBV6-3,CASSYIGQGTGYTF
TRBJ1-1,TRBV6-5,CASSYSSSGEAFF
TRBJ2-1,TRBV9,CASSVGGGAAREQFF
TRBJ2-2,TRBV5-5,CASSSLTGEPTGELFF